This TCR beta chain was recorded in a study of cytomegalovirus exposure and HLA in healthy donors. The length of the CDR3 is 18 residues. Per the germline V gene, CDR1 is MNHNS and CDR2 is SASEGT. The ends lost 1 base at V and 4 bases at J; junction bases unmatched: 12. With 60 Vbeta and 13 Jbeta primers, the PCR was carried out. The method was immunoSEQ multiplex PCR; TCRdb's version includes in-frame clones alone and lacks a portion of them. Among under 250,000 clones listed, 65% to 90% were seen once. This TCR was recovered from a woman aged 50 to 60 in good health and CMV-seronegative. The material sequenced was PBMCs. The chain uses TRBV6-1 and TRBJ2-3, with 9 bases that match TRBD2. The CDR3 DNA sequence: TGTGCCAGCAGTGAAGGACGGTGGAGTAGCGGGAGACCAGATACGCAGTATTTT. Translating gives CASSEGRWSSGRPDTQYF.